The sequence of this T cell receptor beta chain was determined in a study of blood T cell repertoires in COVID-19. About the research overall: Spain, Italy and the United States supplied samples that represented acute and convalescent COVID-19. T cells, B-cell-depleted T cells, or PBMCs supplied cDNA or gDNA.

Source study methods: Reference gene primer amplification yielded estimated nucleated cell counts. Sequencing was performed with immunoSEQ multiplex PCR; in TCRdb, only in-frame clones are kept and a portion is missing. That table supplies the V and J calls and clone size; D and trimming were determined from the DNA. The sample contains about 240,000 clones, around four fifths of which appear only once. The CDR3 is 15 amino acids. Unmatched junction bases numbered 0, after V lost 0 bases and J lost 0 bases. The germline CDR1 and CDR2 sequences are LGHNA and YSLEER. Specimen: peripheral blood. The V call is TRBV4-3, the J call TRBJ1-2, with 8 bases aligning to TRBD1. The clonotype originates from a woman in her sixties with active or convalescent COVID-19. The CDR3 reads CASSQETGANYGYTF. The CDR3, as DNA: TGCGCCAGCAGCCAAGAGACAGGGGCTAACTATGGCTACACCTTC.